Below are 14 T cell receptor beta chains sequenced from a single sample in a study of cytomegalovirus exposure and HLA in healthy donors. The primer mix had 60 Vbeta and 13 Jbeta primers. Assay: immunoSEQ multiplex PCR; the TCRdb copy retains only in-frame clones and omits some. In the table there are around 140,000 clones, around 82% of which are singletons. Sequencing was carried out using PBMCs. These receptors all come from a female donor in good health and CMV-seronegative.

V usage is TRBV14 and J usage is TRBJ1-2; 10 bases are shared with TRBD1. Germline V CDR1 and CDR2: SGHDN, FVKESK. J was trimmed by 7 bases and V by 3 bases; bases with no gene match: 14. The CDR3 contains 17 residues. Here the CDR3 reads CASSHQPPGQGRLGYTF. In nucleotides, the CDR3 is TGTGCCAGCAGCCATCAACCTCCGGGACAGGGGAGGCTTGGCTACACCTTC.

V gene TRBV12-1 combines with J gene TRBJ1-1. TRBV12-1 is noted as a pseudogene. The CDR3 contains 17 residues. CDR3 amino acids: CASSPGGLGRMNTEAFF. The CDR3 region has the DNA TGTGCCAGCAGCCCCGGTGGGCTTGGGAGAATGAACACTGAAGCTTTCTTT.

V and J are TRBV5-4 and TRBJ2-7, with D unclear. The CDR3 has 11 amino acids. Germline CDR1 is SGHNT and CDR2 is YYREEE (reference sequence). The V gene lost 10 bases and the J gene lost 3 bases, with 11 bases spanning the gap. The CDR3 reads CAAGDGYEQYF. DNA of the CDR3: TGTGCCGCCGGAGACGGCTACGAGCAGTACTTC.

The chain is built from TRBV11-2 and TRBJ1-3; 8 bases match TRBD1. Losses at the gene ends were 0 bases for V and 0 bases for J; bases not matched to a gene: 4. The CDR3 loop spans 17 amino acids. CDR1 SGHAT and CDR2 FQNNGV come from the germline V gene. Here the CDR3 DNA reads TGTGCCAGCAGCTTAGATTGGACAGGGAGCTCTGGAAACACCATATATTTT. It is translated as CASSLDWTGSSGNTIYF.

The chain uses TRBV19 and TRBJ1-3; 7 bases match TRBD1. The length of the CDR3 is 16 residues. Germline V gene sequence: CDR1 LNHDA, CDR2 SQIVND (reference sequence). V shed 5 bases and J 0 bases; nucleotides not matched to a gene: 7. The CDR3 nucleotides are TGTGCCAGTAGTCCGGGACAGCCAACCTCTGGAAACACCATATATTTT. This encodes CASSPGQPTSGNTIYF.

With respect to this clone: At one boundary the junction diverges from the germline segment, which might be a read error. DNA of the CDR3: TGTTCCAGCAGCTTGCGGAGCACTGAAGCTTTCTTT. This encodes CSSSLRSTEAFF. This chain links TRBV7-9 with TRBJ1-1; D not resolved. Germline V gene sequence: CDR1 SEHNR, CDR2 FQNEAQ (reference sequence). The CDR3 consists of 12 residues.

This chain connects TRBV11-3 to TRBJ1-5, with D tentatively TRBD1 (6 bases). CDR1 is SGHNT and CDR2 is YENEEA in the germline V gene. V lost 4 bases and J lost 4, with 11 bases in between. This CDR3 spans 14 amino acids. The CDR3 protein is CASSSRQVNQPQHF. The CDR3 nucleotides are TGTGCCAGCAGCTCCCGACAGGTAAATCAGCCCCAGCATTTT.

CDR3 DNA: TGTGCCAGCAGCCAAGTAAGGGGTTACGAGCAGTACTTC. Its translation is CASSQVRGYEQYF. V and J are TRBV14 and TRBJ2-5, with D possibly matching TRBD1 (5 bases). Near its end, the DNA agrees better with TRBJ2-7, so the J call may be wrong. Per germline, CDR1 SGHDN and CDR2 FVKESK. The CDR3 extends over 13 amino acids.

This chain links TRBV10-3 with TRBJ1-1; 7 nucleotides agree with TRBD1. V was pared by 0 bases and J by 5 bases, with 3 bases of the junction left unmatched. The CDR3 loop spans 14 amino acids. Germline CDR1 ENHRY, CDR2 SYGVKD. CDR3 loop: CAISESRGQTEAFF. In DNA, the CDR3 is TGTGCCATCAGTGAGTCTAGGGGGCAAACTGAAGCTTTCTTT.

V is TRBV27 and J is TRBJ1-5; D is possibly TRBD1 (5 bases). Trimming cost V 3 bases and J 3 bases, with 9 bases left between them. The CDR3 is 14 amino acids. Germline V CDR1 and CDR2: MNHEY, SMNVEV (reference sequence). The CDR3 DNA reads TGTGCCAGCAGTTTGGGGGGGGACAATCAGCCCCAGCATTTT. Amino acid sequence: CASSLGGDNQPQHF.

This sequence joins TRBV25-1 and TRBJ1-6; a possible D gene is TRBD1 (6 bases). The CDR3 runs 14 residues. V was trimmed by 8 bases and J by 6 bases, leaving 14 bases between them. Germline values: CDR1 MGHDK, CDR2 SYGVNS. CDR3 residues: CASAYGQTNSPLHF. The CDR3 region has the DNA TGTGCCAGCGCATATGGACAGACTAATTCACCCCTCCACTTT.

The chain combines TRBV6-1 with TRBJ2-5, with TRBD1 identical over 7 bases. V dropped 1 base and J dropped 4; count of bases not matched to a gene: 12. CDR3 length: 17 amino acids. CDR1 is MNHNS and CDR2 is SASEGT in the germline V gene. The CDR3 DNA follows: TGTGCCAGCAGTGAAGTCAGGGGCAGGGGGTTGAGAGAGACCCAGTACTTC. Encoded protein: CASSEVRGRGLRETQYF.

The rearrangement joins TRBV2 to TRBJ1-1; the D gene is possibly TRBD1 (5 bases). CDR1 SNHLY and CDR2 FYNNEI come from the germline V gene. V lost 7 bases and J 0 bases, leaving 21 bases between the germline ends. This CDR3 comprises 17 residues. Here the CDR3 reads CASTRWGLSGVNTEAFF. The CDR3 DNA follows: TGTGCCAGCACTCGATGGGGCCTCTCGGGAGTGAACACTGAAGCTTTCTTT. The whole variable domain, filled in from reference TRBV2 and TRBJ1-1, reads EPEVTQTPSHQVTQMGQEVILRCVPISNHLYFYWYRQILGQKVEFLVSFYNNEISEKSEIFDDQFSVERPDGSNFTLKIRSTKLEDSAMYFCASTRWGLSGVNTEAFFGQGTRLTVV.

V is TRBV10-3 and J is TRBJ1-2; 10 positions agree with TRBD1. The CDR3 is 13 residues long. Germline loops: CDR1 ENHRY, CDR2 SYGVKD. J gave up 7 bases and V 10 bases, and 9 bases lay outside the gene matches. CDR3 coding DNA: TGTGCCACAGCGGGGACAGGGGTTTTTGGCTACACCTTC. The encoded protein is CATAGTGVFGYTF.